This TCR beta chain was profiled in a study of T-cell memory formation after mild COVID-19. Study-level information: The TCR clusters were mostly specific to one donor. Findings and caveats of the study: Within pre-infection memory, some responding clones were found, suggesting cross-reactive memory joined.

In the case of this clonotype: As yet, its antigen is unknown. One end of the junction is discordant with germline, which a read error may explain.

One entry per CDR3 protein results from TCRdb running MiXCR on the 5' RACE reads. The data show roughly 170,000 distinct CDR3 sequences, about a fifth seen once. The CDR3 covers 10 residues. Germline lookup yields CDR1 MNHEY and CDR2 SMNVEV (reference sequence). The clonotype originates from an adult woman who had mild COVID-19 (a few samples of this study predate the infection). Cell type and time point are not known. Sample: PBMCs or a T cell subset sorted from them (not recorded which). The gene calls are TRBV27 and TRBJ2-7; D not resolved. CDR3: CASGFNEQYF. The CDR3 nucleotides read TGTGCCAGCGGTTTCAACGAGCAGTACTTC.